This entry concerns a single TCR beta chain. Its antigen is not identified. The data are from a study of vaccination effects on CD4 cells after COVID-19. In the study overall: Expansion of antigen-specific CD4+ T cells with viral peptide pools was carried out by the ViraFEST assay before sequencing.

The protocol was immunoSEQ multiplex PCR, while the TCRdb copy is restricted to in-frame clones and leaves out a portion. Of roughly 34,000 clones listed, around two thirds were seen once; the top ten hold about 4%. The culture ran for approximately 10 days, and then CD4+ T cells were isolated. Sequencing was performed on CD4+ T cells from PBMCs cultured without peptide, taken before COVID-19 vaccination. This sequence was found in a human donor who received a COVID-19 vaccine.

The CDR3 reads CASSTTGGVGEKLFF. In DNA, the CDR3 is TGTGCCAGCAGCACCACAGGGGGCGTTGGTGAAAAACTGTTTTTT. The genes are TRBV5-6 and TRBJ1-4; 9 bases fit TRBD1. Germline CDR1 is SGHDT and CDR2 is YYEEEE. The CDR3 has 15 amino acids. V was clipped by 4 bases and J by 7 bases; unmatched bases: 8.